These 6 T cell receptor beta chains share one sample of origin, sequenced in a study of molecular identifiers for immune sequencing clone quantification. MiXCR, applied by TCRdb to the PCR reads, yields one record per CDR3 protein. In the table there are about 640,000 distinct CDR3 sequences, 15% to 20% of which are singletons. Sequenced sample: naive CD8+ T cells from blood, with Jurkat cell RNA spiked in. Specified subset: FACS-sorted CD8+CD4-CCR7+CD45RA+ naive T cells. The source is a human donor in good health. Some libraries in this study had Jurkat cell RNA spiked in.

This clonotype was observed many times. The rearrangement joins TRBV4-3 to TRBJ1-1, with unresolved D. The CDR3 runs 13 residues. From germline, CDR1 is LGHNA and CDR2 YSLEER. With 0 bases removed from V and 7 bases from J, the gap between germline ends came to 9 bases. CDR3 loop: CASSQDLSYEAFF. The CDR3 DNA follows: TGCGCCAGCAGCCAAGATTTGAGCTATGAAGCTTTCTTT.

The V and J genes are TRBV28 and TRBJ2-7; D is unclear. Trimming pared 5 bases from V and 2 bases from J, leaving 13 bases between. CDR1 and CDR2 from the germline V gene are MDHEN and SYDVKM. The CDR3 runs to 14 residues. The CDR3, as DNA: TGTGCCAGCAGTCCCGTAGTTTCGCCCTACGAGCAGTACTTC. This gives the protein CASSPVVSPYEQYF.

This clonotype has ten or more counts. The V and J genes are TRBV6-2 or TRBV6-3 and TRBJ2-2; no firm D call. The CDR3 is 12 residues long. V was cut by 2 bases and J by 4 bases, with 2 bases left in between. Germline V gene sequence: CDR1 MNHEY, CDR2 SVGEGT. CDR3 sequence: CASSYTTGELFF. CDR3 in DNA: TGTGCCAGCAGTTACACCACCGGGGAGCTGTTTTTT.

This clonotype was recorded many times. The chain recombines TRBV6-6 with TRBJ2-5, with 7 positions matching TRBD2. The CDR3 runs 16 residues. Germline CDR1 MNHNY, CDR2 SVGAGI (reference sequence). The trim removed 2 bases at V and 4 bases at J, leaving 10 bases unmatched. CDR3 protein: CASSYGTAGEPETQYF. The CDR3 DNA reads TGTGCCAGCAGTTACGGGACCGCGGGAGAGCCAGAGACCCAGTACTTC.

This clonotype came up many times. DNA of the CDR3: TGCGCCAGCAGCCAAGATGGAACGGGGGGGGCTTGGGACACTGAAGCTTTCTTT. Its translation: CASSQDGTGGAWDTEAFF. V gene TRBV4-1 combines with J gene TRBJ1-1, with D possibly TRBD1 on 6 matching bases. The CDR3 runs 18 residues. Germline CDR1 and CDR2: MGHRA and YSYEKL. V was clipped by 0 bases and J by 3 bases, with 20 bases between them.

Many counts were recorded for this clonotype. The gene calls are TRBV13 and TRBJ1-6; 8 positions match TRBD1. The CDR3 length is 14 residues. V was clipped by 4 bases and J by 9 bases; unmatched bases: 5. Germline loops: CDR1 PRHDT, CDR2 FYEKMQ (reference sequence). For the CDR3, the DNA is TGTGCCAGCAGCTCGACAGGGGCGGGTTCACCCCTCCACTTT. It specifies CASSSTGAGSPLHF.